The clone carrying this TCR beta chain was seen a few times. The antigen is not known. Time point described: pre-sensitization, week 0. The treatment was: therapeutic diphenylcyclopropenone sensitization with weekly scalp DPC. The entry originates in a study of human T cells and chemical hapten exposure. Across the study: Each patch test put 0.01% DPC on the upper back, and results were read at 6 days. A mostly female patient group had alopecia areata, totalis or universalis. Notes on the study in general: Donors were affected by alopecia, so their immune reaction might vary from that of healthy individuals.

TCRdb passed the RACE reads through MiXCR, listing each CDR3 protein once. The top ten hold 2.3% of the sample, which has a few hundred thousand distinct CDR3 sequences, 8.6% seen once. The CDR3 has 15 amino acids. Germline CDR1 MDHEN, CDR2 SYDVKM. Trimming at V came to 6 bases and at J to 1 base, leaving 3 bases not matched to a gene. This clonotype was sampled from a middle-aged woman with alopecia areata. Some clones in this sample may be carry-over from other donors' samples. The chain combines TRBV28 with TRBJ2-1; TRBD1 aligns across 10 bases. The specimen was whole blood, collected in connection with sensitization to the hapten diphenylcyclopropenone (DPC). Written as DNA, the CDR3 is TGTGCCAGCAGCCGGACAGGGGGATCCTACAATGAGCAGTTCTTC. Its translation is CASSRTGGSYNEQFF.